Listed here are 25 T cell receptor beta chains from one sample, sequenced in a study of blood T cell repertoires in COVID-19. The assay was immunoSEQ multiplex PCR, and TCRdb's table has in-frame clones only and misses some. The sample lists approximately 230,000 clones; roughly 80% were seen once. Sequenced input: peripheral blood. Receptors originate from a man aged 80 or over with acute or convalescent COVID-19.

Comments on this clone: This sample also contains other DNA sequences that code for the same CDR3. J is TRBJ1-2 and V is TRBV24-1; 7 bases map to TRBD1. This CDR3 spans 13 amino acids. Trimming removed 1 base from V and 8 bases from J; junction bases left unmatched: 3. Germline V lookup: CDR1 KGHDR, CDR2 SFDVKD. CDR3 coding DNA: TGTGCCACCAGTGATTTTTCAGGGGGAGGCTACACCTTC. This sequence encodes CATSDFSGGGYTF.

This clone was seen just once. The rearrangement joins TRBV28 to TRBJ1-2; TRBD1 agrees at 8 bases. Germline lookup yields CDR1 MDHEN and CDR2 SYDVKM. Germline trimming cut 5 bases from V and 3 bases from J; bases unmatched to any gene: 5. The CDR3 runs 14 residues. In nucleotides, the CDR3 is TGTGCCAGCAGTCCACAGGGGGTTGACTATGGCTACACCTTC. Amino acid sequence: CASSPQGVDYGYTF.

V and J are TRBV9 and TRBJ1-3; 8 nucleotides line up with TRBD1. V dropped 3 bases and J dropped 2; count of bases not matched to a gene: 16. This CDR3 region has 19 residues. From germline, CDR1 is SGDLS and CDR2 YYNGEE. This chain's CDR3 is CASSGGTASSGGPGNTIYF. CDR3 coding DNA: TGTGCCAGCAGCGGAGGGACAGCTTCTTCAGGGGGCCCTGGAAACACCATATATTTT.

The genes are TRBV18 and TRBJ2-7; the match to TRBD1 covers 9 bases. CDR3 size: 14 residues. Germline loops: CDR1 KGHSH, CDR2 LQKENI. Trimming took 3 bases from V and 2 from J; bases not matched to a gene: 2. CDR3 region: CASSPDRGAYEQYF. The CDR3 DNA follows: TGTGCCAGCTCACCCGACAGGGGGGCCTACGAGCAGTACTTC.

This clone was observed many times. The V and J genes are TRBV4-1 and TRBJ2-3; 16 positions agree with TRBD2. Germline-derived CDR1 and CDR2 are MGHRA and YSYEKL. The CDR3 is 18 amino acids. Germline trimming cut 4 bases from V and 4 bases from J; bases unmatched to any gene: 8. The CDR3: CASSREPGLAGGADTQYF. The CDR3 DNA is TGCGCCAGCAGCCGAGAACCGGGACTAGCGGGGGGGGCAGATACGCAGTATTTT.

The chain has TRBV7-9 and TRBJ2-5, with 12 bases lining up with TRBD2. The length of the CDR3 is 17 residues. Germline lookup yields CDR1 SEHNR and CDR2 FQNEAQ (reference sequence). Trimming cost V 5 bases and J 6 bases; bases outside gene matches: 13. CDR3 sequence (DNA): TGTGCCAGCAGCCCCCCCCAGGGTACTAGCGGGAGGAAGACCCAGTACTTC. It is translated as CASSPPQGTSGRKTQYF.

The CDR3 nucleotides read TGTGCCAGCAGCGTCCAGGGGGGCGGGGTGAATGAGCAGTTCTTC. This translates into CASSVQGGGVNEQFF. V usage is TRBV9 and J usage is TRBJ2-1; D may be TRBD1 (7 bases). Trimming removed 2 bases from V and 7 bases from J, with 16 bases in between. The CDR3 covers 15 residues. Looked up from germline, CDR1 is SGDLS and CDR2 is YYNGEE.

CDR3 bases: TGCGCCAGCAGGCCTGGGACAGGTGGTAAAGCTTTCTTT. Its translation: CASRPGTGGKAFF. V is TRBV10-1 and J is TRBJ1-1, with 8 bases that match TRBD1. This CDR3 has 13 residues. V lost 6 bases, J lost 9 bases, and 9 bases stayed unmatched. In germline, CDR1 is WNHNN, CDR2 SYGVQD (reference sequence).

The chain recombines TRBV5-3 with TRBJ1-1, with D tentatively TRBD1 (6 bases). TRBV5-3 is filed as an ORF, its function uncertain. The CDR3 runs to 15 residues. The V and J ends lost 0 bases and 4 bases respectively, with 13 bases between them. The DNA of the CDR3 is TGTGCCAGAAGCTTGGCAGGGGATTTGGGCACTGAAGCTTTCTTT. Translated: CARSLAGDLGTEAFF.

The chain joins TRBV27 to TRBJ2-3; TRBD1 aligns across 7 bases. The CDR3 spans 14 residues. Germline V gene data show CDR1 as MNHEY and CDR2 as SMNVEV (reference sequence). J was trimmed by 8 bases and V by 8 bases; bases with no gene match: 13. CDR3 sequence: CASARGQSGGTQYF. The CDR3 DNA is TGTGCCAGCGCGAGGGGACAGTCTGGCGGTACGCAGTATTTT.

V is TRBV2 and J is TRBJ2-1; D perhaps matches TRBD2 (6 bases). CDR3 length: 15 amino acids. Germline values: CDR1 SNHLY, CDR2 FYNNEI. V lost 9 bases to trimming and J lost 8 bases, with 23 bases between them. CDR3 sequence reads: CARGGYRGLADEQFF. CDR3 nucleotide sequence: TGTGCCAGGGGGGGTTATCGAGGCTTGGCGGATGAGCAGTTCTTC.

In its sample, this clone was seen once. This CDR3 is CASSSLTGNTEAFF. CDR3 DNA sequence: TGTGCCAGCAGTTCCCTAACGGGGAACACTGAAGCTTTCTTT. The rearrangement links TRBV27 to TRBJ1-1; the D is unclear. The V gene lost 4 bases and the J gene lost 1 base, with 10 bases spanning the gap. This CDR3 spans 14 amino acids. Germline V lookup: CDR1 MNHEY, CDR2 SMNVEV (reference sequence).

This chain uses TRBV28 with TRBJ2-2; unclear D gene. Germline CDR1 reads MDHEN; CDR2 reads SYDVKM. V gave up 6 bases and J gave up 11 bases, with 10 bases separating them. The CDR3 contains 11 residues. Here the CDR3 reads CASSLFSELFF. The CDR3 DNA is TGTGCCAGCAGCCTCTTTAGCGAGCTGTTTTTT.

This chain joins TRBV18 and TRBJ2-1, with 7 nucleotides matching TRBD2. The V gene end was trimmed by 2 bases and the J gene end by 6 bases; junction bases not matched to a gene: 4. This CDR3 spans 14 amino acids. Germline CDR1 is KGHSH and CDR2 is LQKENI. The CDR3 DNA reads as TGTGCCAGCTCACCAATCGGGGGGAGCAATGAGCAGTTCTTC. Encoded protein: CASSPIGGSNEQFF.

This clone was recorded once. The rearrangement uses TRBV11-2 and TRBJ2-3; TRBD1 matches 8 bases. The CDR3 length is 17 residues. From germline, CDR1 is SGHAT and CDR2 FQNNGV. The J segment lost 5 bases and the V segment lost 0 bases, leaving 10 bases of the junction unmatched. CDR3 in amino acids: CASSLEAGGGPGDTQYF. The CDR3 bases are TGTGCCAGCAGCTTAGAGGCAGGGGGCGGACCGGGAGATACGCAGTATTTT.

This chain links TRBV5-1 with TRBJ1-1, with TRBD1 as a possible D gene (5 bases). CDR3 size: 17 residues. From germline, CDR1 is SGHRS and CDR2 YFSETQ. V lost 0 bases and J 0 bases, leaving 15 bases between the germline ends. In DNA, the CDR3 is TGCGCCAGCAGCTTGGGGACATCAACGGGGGTGAACACTGAAGCTTTCTTT. It yields the protein CASSLGTSTGVNTEAFF.

This clone was seen once. The chain joins TRBV9 to TRBJ2-5; the match to TRBD2 covers 9 bases. The CDR3 loop spans 17 amino acids. Losses at the gene ends were 0 bases for V and 5 bases for J; bases not matched to a gene: 11. CDR1 is SGDLS, CDR2 YYNGEE, per germline. CDR3 nucleotides: TGTGCCAGCAGCGTAGGTGCGGGGCTAGCGGGATTGGAGACCCAGTACTTC. It encodes CASSVGAGLAGLETQYF. The full variable domain, completed using reference TRBV9 and TRBJ2-5, is DSGVTQTPKHLITATGQRVTLRCSPRSGDLSVYWYQQSLDQGLQFLIQYYNGEERAKGNILERFSAQQFPDLHSELNLSSLELGDSALYFCASSVGAGLAGLETQYFGPGTRLLVL.

The V gene is TRBV28, the J gene TRBJ2-3; TRBD1 is a possible D gene (5 bases). This CDR3 spans 13 amino acids. Trimming removed 5 bases at V and 6 bases at J, with 12 bases between. Germline CDR1 and CDR2: MDHEN and SYDVKM. The chain's CDR3 is CASSRQLRDTQYF. Here the CDR3 DNA reads TGTGCCAGCAGTAGACAGCTTAGGGATACGCAGTATTTT.

The table lists this clone with a count of one. V gene TRBV19 combines with J gene TRBJ2-3, with 8 bases fitting TRBD1. The V gene's germline CDR1 is LNHDA and CDR2 SQIVND (reference sequence). CDR3 size: 15 residues. The V gene end was trimmed by 8 bases and the J gene end by 7 bases; junction bases not matched to a gene: 14. The CDR3 is CASRTTGATLNTQYF. The CDR3 nucleotides are TGTGCCAGTCGGACGACAGGGGCAACTTTGAATACGCAGTATTTT. Variable domain in full (rest from reference TRBV19 and TRBJ2-3): DGGITQSPKYLFRKEGQNVTLSCEQNLNHDAMYWYRQDPGQGLRLIYYSQIVNDFQKGDIAEGYSVSREKKESFPLTVTSAQKNPTAFYLCASRTTGATLNTQYFGPGTRLTVL.

CDR3 amino acids: CASSQGLRGTGELFF. Written as DNA, the CDR3 is TGTGCCAGCAGCCAGGGACTTCGGGGGACCGGGGAGCTGTTTTTT. The chain employs TRBV14 and TRBJ2-2; a possible D gene is TRBD2 (6 bases). The CDR3 contains 15 residues. The V end was cut by 3 bases, the J end by 5 bases, with 13 bases between. Germline V gives CDR1 SGHDN, CDR2 FVKESK. Supplemented by reference TRBV14 and TRBJ2-2, the full variable domain reads EAGVTQFPSHSVIEKGQTVTLRCDPISGHDNLYWYRRVMGKEIKFLLHFVKESKQDESGMPNNRFLAERTGGTYSTLKVQPAELEDSGVYFCASSQGLRGTGELFFGEGSRLTVL.

This rearrangement joins TRBV3-1 (or the pseudogene TRBV3-2) to TRBJ1-1; tentatively, D is TRBD1 (6 bases). This CDR3 region has 12 residues. Trimming cost V 4 bases and J 5 bases, with 8 bases left between them. CDR1 is LGHDT, CDR2 YNNKEL, per germline (reference sequence). CDR3 sequence (DNA): TGTGCCAGCAGCCGGACAGCGACTGAAGCTTTCTTT. It encodes CASSRTATEAFF.

The chain joins TRBV5-1 to TRBJ1-4; D is undetermined. Germline lookup yields CDR1 SGHRS and CDR2 YFSETQ. Trimming removed 5 bases at V and 0 bases at J, with 11 bases between. The CDR3 length is 15 residues. The CDR3 DNA reads TGCGCCAGCAGATCGCCAGATGCAACTAATGAAAAACTGTTTTTT. This encodes CASRSPDATNEKLFF.

The chain joins TRBV3-1 (or the pseudogene TRBV3-2) to TRBJ2-7; D gene uncertain. In germline, CDR1 is LGHDT, CDR2 YNNKEL (reference sequence). V was pared by 0 bases and J by 8 bases, with 11 bases between. The length of the CDR3 is 13 residues. The CDR3 spells CASSQDDSTKQYF. The CDR3 nucleotides are TGTGCCAGCAGCCAAGATGACTCAACCAAGCAGTACTTC.

The V call is TRBV18, the J call TRBJ1-5, with D hard to call. CDR1 and CDR2 from the germline V gene are KGHSH and LQKENI. The V end was cut by 2 bases, the J end by 4 bases, with 9 bases between. The CDR3 consists of 14 residues. The CDR3 region has the DNA TGTGCCAGCTCACCAGATGCCGGGAATCAGCCCCAGCATTTT. Amino acids: CASSPDAGNQPQHF.

The V and J genes are TRBV5-1 and TRBJ1-4; 9 bases line up with TRBD1. CDR1 and CDR2 from the germline V gene are SGHRS and YFSETQ. V lost 0 bases, J lost 3 bases, and 3 bases stayed unmatched. This CDR3 spans 16 amino acids. CDR3: CASSLGTGASNEKLFF. CDR3 sequence (DNA): TGCGCCAGCAGCTTGGGGACAGGGGCTTCTAATGAAAAACTGTTTTTT.